This is a list of T cell receptor beta chains from one sample in a study of cytomegalovirus exposure and HLA in healthy donors. The repertoire was sequenced with immunoSEQ multiplex PCR; TCRdb's copy has only in-frame clones and lacks some. Here the sample spans some 150,000 clones, roughly 78% being singletons. Sequenced sample: PBMCs. The source of these receptors is a man aged 35 to 55 in good health and CMV-seronegative. Each CDR3 is given with its conserved first and last residue. D genes are given only for firm matches. The size field is filled for only some rows; it gives once, few, many or a size class.

TRBJ2-7	few	.	TRBV6-6	CASSYSVVAQQYF	TGTGCCAGCAGTTACTCCGTGGTAGCCCAGCAGTACTTC
TRBJ2-7	.	TRBD1	TRBV6-6	CASTRDRVTYEQYF	TGTGCCAGCACGAGGGACAGGGTAACCTACGAGCAGTACTTC
TRBJ2-7	.	.	TRBV28	CASTPTPGEQYF	TGTGCCAGCACCCCGACACCCGGAGAGCAGTACTTC
TRBJ2-1	.	TRBD1	TRBV19	CATLPGQGPPAEQFF	TGTGCCACTTTACCGGGACAGGGCCCTCCAGCTGAGCAGTTCTTC
TRBJ1-1	few	.	TRBV19	CASSDRPNTEAFF	TGTGCCAGTAGTGACAGACCGAACACTGAAGCTTTCTTT
TRBJ2-1	.	TRBD2	TRBV28	CASSGTSGRHEQFF	TGTGCCAGCAGTGGGACTAGCGGCCGGCATGAGCAGTTCTTC
TRBJ1-2	.	.	TRBV29-1	CSVLAGGYGYTF	TGCAGCGTCCTCGCGGGGGGGTATGGCTACACCTTC
TRBJ2-1	.	.	TRBV4-3	CASSQDWSDRTRGFF	TGCGCCAGCAGCCAAGACTGGTCCGACAGGACGAGGGGGTTCTTC
TRBJ2-7	.	TRBD1	TRBV30	CAWSTGIEQYF	TGTGCCTGGTCGACAGGGATCGAGCAGTACTTC
TRBJ2-7	few	.	TRBV5-6	CASSLVGRTYEQYF	TGTGCCAGCAGCTTGGTCGGTAGAACTTACGAGCAGTACTTC
TRBJ2-2	.	TRBD2	TRBV5-1	CASKISGGNTGELFF	TGCGCCAGCAAGATATCGGGGGGTAATACCGGGGAGCTGTTTTTT
TRBJ2-3	.	TRBD2	TRBV5-4	CASSRGWREIRTDTQYF	TGTGCCAGCAGCCGGGGGTGGCGGGAGATTAGAACAGATACGCAGTATTTT
TRBJ1-1	.	.	TRBV28	CASSPSRTAPTAAFF	TGTGCCAGCAGTCCATCCAGGACAGCCCCGACGGCAGCTTTCTTT
TRBJ2-7	.	.	TRBV5-4	CASSRPETPSYEQYF	TGTGCCAGCAGCCGGCCGGAGACGCCTTCCTACGAGCAGTACTTC
TRBJ2-1	.	TRBD2	TRBV11-3	CASSPYRATSGVFSYNEQFF	TGTGCCAGCAGCCCATACCGGGCGACTAGCGGGGTATTCTCCTACAATGAGCAGTTCTTC
TRBJ2-3	.	.	TRBV7-6	CASSQLDPSADTQYF	TGTGCCAGCAGTCAACTAGATCCGAGTGCGGATACGCAGTATTTT
TRBJ2-7	.	.	TRBV7-8	CASSLVRGSYEQYF	TGTGCCAGCAGCTTAGTTCGGGGTTCCTACGAGCAGTACTTC
TRBJ2-7	.	.	TRBV5-1	CASSLGLSSYEQYF	TGCGCCAGCAGCCTTGGACTGAGCTCCTACGAGCAGTACTTC
TRBJ2-1	once	TRBD2	TRBV9	CASSVGGGRGYEQFF	TGTGCCAGCAGCGTAGGAGGAGGGAGGGGCTATGAGCAGTTCTTC
TRBJ1-2	.	.	TRBV5-4	CASSHKQGNYGYTF	TGTGCCAGCAGCCATAAGCAGGGGAACTATGGCTACACCTTC
TRBJ2-2	.	TRBD2	TRBV10-3	CAISRGGGDTGELFF	TGTGCCATCAGTCGAGGCGGGGGGGACACCGGGGAGCTGTTTTTT
TRBJ1-5	few	.	TRBV19	CASSINRFNQPQHF	TGTGCCAGTAGTATAAACAGATTTAATCAGCCCCAGCATTTT
TRBJ2-4	once	.	TRBV2	CASHGEAKNIQYF	TGTGCCAGTCATGGGGAGGCCAAAAACATTCAGTACTTC
TRBJ2-3	.	.	TRBV28	CASMGGTSTDTQYF	TGTGCCAGCATGGGGGGTACTAGCACAGATACGCAGTATTTT
TRBJ2-3	.	.	TRBV6-1	CASSEDSGGTDSYTDTQYF	TGTGCCAGCAGTGAAGATAGTGGGGGGACAGACTCCTACACAGATACGCAGTATTTT
TRBJ2-5	.	.	TRBV7-8	CASSLLSYQETQYF	TGTGCCAGCAGCTTATTATCGTACCAAGAGACCCAGTACTTC
TRBJ2-7	.	.	TRBV7-2	CASSLRRDVYEQYF	TGTGCCAGCAGCTTAAGGCGGGATGTCTACGAGCAGTACTTC
TRBJ2-5	.	TRBD2	TRBV6-6	CASTPPSGQETQYF	TGTGCCAGCACCCCCCCTAGCGGACAAGAGACCCAGTACTTC
TRBJ2-6	.	TRBD2	TRBV19	CASSSGGGLSGANVLTF	TGTGCCAGTAGCAGCGGCGGGGGGCTCTCTGGGGCCAACGTCCTGACTTTC
TRBJ1-2	.	TRBD1	TRBV5-5	CASSLGDRVVYGYTF	TGTGCTAGCAGCTTAGGGGACAGGGTAGTCTATGGCTACACCTTC
TRBJ1-1	.	.	TRBV15	CATSRDGPSEGNTEAFF	TGTGCCACCAGCAGAGACGGGCCCAGCGAGGGGAACACTGAAGCTTTCTTT
TRBJ2-2	.	.	TRBV2	CASSLLAFGELFF	TGTGCCAGCAGTCTACTAGCTTTCGGGGAGCTGTTTTTT
TRBJ2-2	.	TRBD2	TRBV7-8	CASSSERDWNTGELFF	TGTGCCAGCAGCTCCGAGCGGGATTGGAACACCGGGGAGCTGTTTTTT
TRBJ1-6	once	.	TRBV30	CAWRQGSNSPLHF	TGTGCCTGGAGGCAGGGGAGTAATTCACCCCTCCACTTT
TRBJ2-7	.	TRBD2	TRBV7-2	CASSPAASGTYEQYF	TGTGCCAGCAGCCCCGCCGCTAGCGGGACTTACGAGCAGTACTTC
TRBJ2-7	.	TRBD2	TRBV5-4	CASSLGGLAGVNEQYF	TGTGCCAGCAGCTTGGGGGGACTAGCGGGAGTGAACGAGCAGTACTTC
TRBJ2-3	.	.	TRBV7-2	CASSLAEVASTDTQYF	TGTGCCAGCAGCTTAGCGGAGGTTGCTAGCACAGATACGCAGTATTTT
TRBJ1-1	.	TRBD1	TRBV19	CASRTGVKDTEAFF	TGTGCCAGTAGGACAGGGGTGAAGGACACTGAAGCTTTCTTT
TRBJ2-3	.	.	TRBV7-9	CASSLVNTKTQYF	TGTGCCAGCAGCTTAGTAAACACCAAGACGCAGTATTTT
TRBJ2-7	.	TRBD1	TRBV19	CASRPGQGSYEQYF	TGTGCCAGCAGACCGGGACAGGGATCCTACGAGCAGTACTTC
TRBJ2-7	.	TRBD1	TRBV7-9	CSSSSATGTDHYEQYF	TGTTCCAGCAGCTCAGCGACCGGGACAGACCACTACGAGCAGTACTTC
TRBJ2-1	.	TRBD2	TRBV7-2	CASSLGVPSGSPWYEQFF	TGTGCCAGCAGCTTAGGAGTGCCTAGCGGGAGCCCCTGGTATGAGCAGTTCTTC
TRBJ1-1	once	.	TRBV13	CASSPWTVFTEAFF	TGTGCCAGCAGCCCCTGGACAGTTTTCACTGAAGCTTTCTTT
TRBJ1-5	.	.	TRBV5-8	CASPSGNQPQHF	TGTGCCAGCCCCTCGGGCAATCAGCCCCAGCATTTT